The 29 T cell receptor beta chains below all came from one sample that was sequenced in a study of tumor-infiltrating lymphocytes in primary liver carcinoma. Reverse transcription of 500 to 650 ng total RNA with a constant-region primer produced TCR beta cDNA. Libraries covering TCR beta were generated through three nested multiplex PCR rounds (using a slightly modified ARM-PCR). Running roughly 10 cycles apiece, the first two PCR rounds relied on TRBV1-TRBV30 forward primers together with a C-beta reverse primer. TCRdb reanalysed the multiplex PCR reads using MiXCR and keeps one entry per CDR3 protein. The repertoire holds 55,000 or so distinct CDR3 sequences, just over 70% seen once, with 57% in the top ten. Between roughly 20 and 33 mg of unsorted bulk tissue served as the source from which RNA and DNA were co-extracted. The sample consisted of liver tumor tissue from sampling region 2. Subset of the sample: tumor region T2, inferior pole. These receptors originate from a man aged 40-50 years with primary liver carcinoma and hepatitis B virus infection.

The V call is TRBV4-3, the J call TRBJ2-7; tentatively, D is TRBD2 (6 bases). The V and J ends lost 0 bases and 5 bases respectively, with 17 bases between them. There are 16 residues in the CDR3. From germline, CDR1 is LGHNA and CDR2 YSLEER. The CDR3 spells CASSQDFGRTSDEQYF. CDR3 in DNA: TGCGCCAGCAGCCAAGATTTTGGGAGGACATCGGACGAGCAGTACTTC.

This clonotype occurred a few times. A much larger clone differs by one base, so this may be a read error. The gene calls are TRBV15 and TRBJ2-1; 9 bases map to TRBD2. Germline loops: CDR1 LNHNV, CDR2 YYDKDF (reference sequence). J lost 11 bases, V lost 2 bases, and 10 bases had no gene match. CDR3 length: 15 amino acids. The CDR3 loop is CATSRSGREGNKQFF. The CDR3 region has the DNA TGTGCCACCAGCAGATCGGGGCGGGAGGGGAATAAGCAGTTCTTC.

This clonotype has a single count. This may be a read error: a much more frequent sequence differs by one nucleotide. The J gene is TRBJ1-1, the V gene TRBV5-1; D perhaps matches TRBD1 (5 bases). This CDR3 has 15 residues. From germline, CDR1 is SGHRS and CDR2 YFSETQ. The CDR3 spells CGSSLAGGAMTEAFF. DNA for the CDR3: TGCGGCAGCAGCTTGGCCGGAGGGGCAATGACTGAAGCTTTCTTT.

Concerning this clonotype itself: The conserved phenylalanine or tryptophan is not found at the CDR3 terminus, so this likely reflects a read error. The chain links TRBV6-5 to TRBJ2-7; D is unclear. The CDR3 contains 11 residues. Germline V gene lookup returns CDR1 MNHEY and CDR2 SVGAGI. Here the CDR3 DNA reads TGTGTCAGCAGTTACTTGGGGGAGCAGTACTTA. Its translation: CVSSYLGEQYL.

The V gene is TRBV11-3, the J gene TRBJ2-3; D possibly corresponds to TRBD2 (5 bases). Per germline, CDR1 SGHNT and CDR2 YENEEA. The ends were cut back, 2 bases at V and 11 bases at J, with 23 bases in the middle. The CDR3 loop spans 16 amino acids. CDR3 in amino acids: CASSLNRGKGPGKQYF. CDR3 sequence (DNA): TGTGCCAGCAGCTTAAATAGAGGGAAAGGCCCAGGTAAGCAGTATTTT.

This sequence joins TRBV11-2 and TRBJ2-3; 8 bases match TRBD2. The CDR3 runs 15 residues. Germline loops: CDR1 SGHAT, CDR2 FQNNGV. With 5 bases clipped from V and 7 bases from J, the junction kept 11 bases outside the gene matches. The CDR3 DNA sequence: TGTGCCAGCAGCCAAAGCGGAAGCGGGGGTAATACGCAGTATTTT. Protein sequence: CASSQSGSGGNTQYF.

A remark on this clonotype: One junction end disagrees with the germline gene, perhaps due to a read error. The V gene is TRBV20-1, the J gene TRBJ2-7, with D uncertain. CDR1 and CDR2 from the germline V gene are DFQATT and SNEGSKA (reference sequence). This CDR3 contains 15 residues. The CDR3 sequence: CSARDLGRVFYERYF. Here the CDR3 DNA reads TGCAGTGCTAGAGATCTTGGACGGGTATTCTACGAGCGGTACTTC.

The chain is built from TRBV10-2 and TRBJ2-1; D might be TRBD2 (6 bases). Per the germline V gene, CDR1 is WSHSY and CDR2 is SAAADI. Trimming pared 6 bases from V and 9 bases from J, leaving 21 bases between. This CDR3 spans 15 amino acids. The CDR3 DNA sequence: TGCGCCAGCAGGGAGGGACGGGGCTCCTATAGTGAGCAGTTCTTC. This codes for CASREGRGSYSEQFF.

As regards this clonotype: At one of its ends the junction is not consistent with the germline gene, which may arise from a read error. The rearrangement joins TRBV6-6 to TRBJ2-4; tentative D call: TRBD2 (6 bases). Germline CDR1 is MNHNY and CDR2 is SVGAGI (reference sequence). CDR3 size: 16 residues. CDR3 DNA sequence: TGTGTCAGCTGTTTAGGAGTAGCGGACTACAAAAACATTCAGTACTTC. This encodes CVSCLGVADYKNIQYF.

For this clonotype: A read error may produce the germline difference seen at one junction end. This chain connects TRBV29-1 to TRBJ2-1, with D perhaps TRBD2 (5 bases). The CDR3 runs to 12 residues. Germline assignment: CDR1 SQVTM and CDR2 ANQGSEA. CDR3 DNA: TGTAGCGTTGATGAAGAGCGTACTGAGCAGTTCTTC. Translating gives CSVDEERTEQFF.

On this clonotype: A much larger clone is a single base away; this may be a read error. The chain uses TRBV6-5 and TRBJ2-1, with 8 bases that match TRBD1. This CDR3 comprises 14 residues. Germline V lookup: CDR1 MNHEY, CDR2 SVGAGI. CDR3 amino acids: CTSGYLTGGNEQFF. The DNA of the CDR3 is TGTACCAGCGGTTACCTCACAGGGGGCAATGAGCAGTTCTTC.

With respect to this clonotype: A much larger clone lies a single base off, so this may be a read error. The rearrangement joins TRBV4-3 to TRBJ2-7; weak D call: TRBD1 (5 bases). Trimming took 11 bases from V and 6 from J, leaving 23 bases between them. This CDR3 has 14 residues. The germline V gene has CDR1 LGHNA and CDR2 YSLEER. The chain's CDR3 is CADSQALKYTEQYF. Written as DNA, the CDR3 is TGCGCCGACAGCCAGGCCCTTAAGTACACCGAGCAGTACTTC.

The chain recombines TRBV4-3 with TRBJ1-1; TRBD1 is a possible D gene (6 bases). CDR3 size: 15 residues. V was cut by 7 bases and J by 3 bases, with 18 bases left in between. The germline V gene encodes CDR1 LGHNA and CDR2 YSLEER. The CDR3 coding sequence is TGCGCCAGCATCCACACGAACAAGGGGGACACTGAAGCTTTCTTT. Translated, it gives CASIHTNKGDTEAFF.

Comment on this clonotype: The junction does not match germline at one end; this may be a read error. The chain joins TRBV5-6 to TRBJ1-5; maybe TRBD1 (5 bases). The germline gives CDR1 SGHDT, CDR2 YYEEEE. This CDR3 contains 15 residues. The CDR3 here is CASSSTWRGDQPRHF. The CDR3 DNA reads TGTGCCAGCAGCTCTACTTGGAGGGGCGATCAGCCCCGGCATTTT.

This clonotype was observed a few times. No conserved phenylalanine or tryptophan ends this CDR3, so it is likely a read error. The rearrangement joins TRBV7-9 to TRBJ2-3, with D possibly matching TRBD2 (6 bases). Germline CDR1 SEHNR, CDR2 FQNEAQ (reference sequence). V lost 5 bases, J lost 6 bases, and 12 bases lay in between. CDR3 length equals 13 residues. The CDR3 sequence: CASSPLAGDTQYY. The CDR3 nucleotides read TGTGCCAGCAGCCCCCTGGCGGGGGATACGCAGTATTAT.

The chain combines TRBV6-6 with TRBJ2-7; D perhaps matches TRBD2 (6 bases). This CDR3 contains 13 residues. The V and J ends lost 5 bases and 3 bases respectively, with 11 bases between them. CDR1 is MNHNY, CDR2 SVGAGI, per germline (reference sequence). CDR3 region: CASSNGGNYEQYF. CDR3 nucleotide sequence: TGTGCCAGCAGTAACGGGGGAAACTACGAGCAGTACTTC.

V usage is TRBV11-2 and J usage is TRBJ1-1, with a tentative D call TRBD1 (6 bases). Germline V CDR1 and CDR2: SGHAT, FQNNGV. V lost 1 base to trimming and J lost 5 bases, with 20 bases between them. The CDR3 is 17 residues long. The CDR3 reads CASSLGLGAEEKTEAFF. The CDR3 DNA sequence: TGTGCCAGCAGCTTAGGGTTGGGGGCGGAAGAGAAAACTGAAGCTTTCTTT.

Concerning this clonotype itself: Its ends do not fully match the called genes, so a read error is possible. The chain combines TRBV6-5 with TRBJ2-6; D is uncertain. CDR1 is MNHEY and CDR2 is SVGAGI in the germline V gene. This CDR3 contains 14 residues. CDR3 protein: CASNQESGSNVLTF. CDR3 DNA sequence: TGTGCCAGCAATCAAGAGTCTGGGTCCAACGTCCTGACTTTC.

Note on this clonotype: The final CDR3 position lacks the conserved phenylalanine or tryptophan, pointing to a likely read error. CDR3 nucleotides: TGTGCCATCGGCCCCTACAGGGCCCAAGAGACCCAGTACTTA. This sequence encodes CAIGPYRAQETQYL. The rearrangement links TRBV10-3 to TRBJ2-5; maybe TRBD1 (6 bases). The germline V gene encodes CDR1 ENHRY and CDR2 SYGVKD. Trimming removed 8 bases from V and 1 base from J, with 14 bases in between. The CDR3 has 14 amino acids.

As concerns this clonotype: A junction boundary mismatches the germline segment, possibly from a read error. The chain combines TRBV6-6 with TRBJ1-1; D is unclear. This CDR3 contains 17 residues. Germline CDR1 reads MNHNY; CDR2 reads SVGAGI (reference sequence). DNA of the CDR3: TGTGACAGCAGTTACTCGAGCGCGGAGGCGGATATTAAGGAAGCTTTCTTT. It translates to CDSSYSSAEADIKEAFF.

Note on this clonotype: Sequence at one end of the junction differs from germline and may be a read error. The V and J genes are TRBV28 and TRBJ2-7; 7 nucleotides line up with TRBD1. The CDR3 runs 13 residues. From germline, CDR1 is MDHEN and CDR2 SYDVKM. In DNA, the CDR3 is TGTGCCAGCAATTTACAGGGGCCCGTGGGGCAGTACTTC. It yields the protein CASNLQGPVGQYF.

On this clonotype itself: At one end the junction does not follow the germline gene, possibly because of a read error. The chain uses TRBV11-2 and TRBJ1-1; no clear D gene. Looked up from germline, CDR1 is SGHAT and CDR2 is FQNNGV. The CDR3 is made up of 13 amino acids. The CDR3 is CASTLAVNTGAFF. The CDR3 coding sequence is TGTGCCAGCACCCTGGCAGTGAACACTGGAGCTTTCTTT.

About this clonotype itself: The conserved final phenylalanine or tryptophan is absent from the CDR3, which likely points to a read error. The chain couples TRBV5-1 to TRBJ2-5, with TRBD2 matching over 7 bases. In germline, CDR1 is SGHRS, CDR2 YFSETQ. CDR3 length: 16 amino acids. The DNA for the CDR3 is TGCGCCAGCAGGTTGGCCGTGCGGGGGATCCAAGAGTCCCAGTACCTC. It yields the protein CASRLAVRGIQESQYL.

This sequence joins TRBV7-2 and TRBJ1-4; no clear D. Trimming stripped 2 bases from V and 7 bases from J, with 17 bases between. CDR3 length equals 16 residues. Germline-derived CDR1 and CDR2 are SGHTA and FQGNSA. The CDR3 DNA follows: TGTGCCAGCAGCTTAAACGGAGCTCCAGCCGGTGAAAAACTGTTTTTT. This encodes CASSLNGAPAGEKLFF.

V is TRBV4-2 and J is TRBJ2-3; 10 bases align to TRBD2. This CDR3 is 18 amino acids long. Trimming removed 1 base from V and 11 bases from J; junction bases left unmatched: 18. Germline V lookup: CDR1 LGHNA, CDR2 YNFKEQ. CDR3 sequence (DNA): TGTGCCAGCAGCCAAGTGGCGCCTCTAGCGGGAGCGACAAATATGCAGTATTTT. It translates to CASSQVAPLAGATNMQYF.

The chain carries TRBV11-2 and TRBJ2-5; either TRBD1 or TRBD2 may supply D (6 bases each). Germline-derived CDR1 and CDR2 are SGHAT and FQNNGV. Trimming shortened V by 6 bases and J by 5 bases, and 22 bases separated the two germline ends. The CDR3 length is 16 residues. CDR3 loop: CASRFTAGDSGETQYF. DNA of the CDR3: TGTGCCAGCAGATTTACAGCAGGGGACTCGGGGGAGACCCAGTACTTC.

In regard to this clonotype: This may be a read error, as it is one base from a much larger clone. The DNA is left out, because the CDR3 cannot be placed on it with certainty; the CDR3 is given as TCRdb lists it. The genes are TRBV11-2 and TRBJ1-2. From germline, CDR1 is SGHAT and CDR2 FQNNGV. The CDR3 spans 13 residues, counting both ends. The CDR3 reads CGSSLEGNYGCTF.

This clonotype has ten or more counts. The chain has TRBV11-2 and TRBJ2-3; unclear D gene. This CDR3 is 13 amino acids long. Trimming left V 0 bases short and J 5 bases short, with 6 bases between. From germline, CDR1 is SGHAT and CDR2 FQNNGV. The CDR3 loop reads CASSLDRGDTQYF. The CDR3 DNA follows: TGTGCCAGCAGCTTAGATCGAGGAGATACGCAGTATTTT.

Comments on this clonotype: One base away lies a much larger clone, so this may be a sequencing read error. V usage is TRBV11-3 and J usage is TRBJ2-7; D gene uncertain. Germline CDR1 is SGHNT and CDR2 is YENEEA. V was trimmed by 1 base and J by 4 bases, leaving 8 bases between them. CDR3 length: 13 amino acids. CDR3 coding DNA: TGTGCCAGCAGCTTAGGGGCATTTTACGAGCAGTACTTC. Translating gives CASSLGAFYEQYF.